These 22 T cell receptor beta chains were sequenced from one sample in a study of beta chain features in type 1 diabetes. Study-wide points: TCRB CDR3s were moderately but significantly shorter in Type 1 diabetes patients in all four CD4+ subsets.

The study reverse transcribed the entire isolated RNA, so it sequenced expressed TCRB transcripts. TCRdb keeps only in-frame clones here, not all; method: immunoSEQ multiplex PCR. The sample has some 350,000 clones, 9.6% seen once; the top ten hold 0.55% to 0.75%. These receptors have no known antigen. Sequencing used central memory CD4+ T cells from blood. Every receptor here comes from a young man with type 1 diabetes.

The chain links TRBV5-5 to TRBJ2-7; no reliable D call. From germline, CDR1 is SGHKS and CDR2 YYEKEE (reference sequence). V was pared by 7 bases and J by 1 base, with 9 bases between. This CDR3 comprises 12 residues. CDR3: CASGGISYEQYF. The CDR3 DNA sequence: TGTGCCAGCGGCGGCATATCCTACGAGCAGTACTTC.

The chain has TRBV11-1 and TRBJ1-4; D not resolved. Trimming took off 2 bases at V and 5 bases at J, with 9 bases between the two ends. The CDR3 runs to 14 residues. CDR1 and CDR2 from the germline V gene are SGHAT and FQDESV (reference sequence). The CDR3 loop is CASSLRTVNEKLFF. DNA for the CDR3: TGTGCCAGCAGCTTAAGGACGGTGAATGAAAAACTGTTTTTT.

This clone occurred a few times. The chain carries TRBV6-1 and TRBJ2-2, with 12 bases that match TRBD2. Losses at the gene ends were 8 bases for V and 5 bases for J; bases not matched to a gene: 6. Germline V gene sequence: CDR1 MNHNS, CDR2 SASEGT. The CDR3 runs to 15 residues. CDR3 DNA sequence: TGTGCCAGCTCTAGCGGGAGGGCCCGGACCGGGGAGCTGTTTTTT. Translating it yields CASSSGRARTGELFF.

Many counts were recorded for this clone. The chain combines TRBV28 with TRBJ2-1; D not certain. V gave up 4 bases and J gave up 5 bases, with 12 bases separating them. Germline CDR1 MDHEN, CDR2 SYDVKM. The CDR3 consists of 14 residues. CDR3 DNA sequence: TGTGCCAGCAGTTACACTGCACCACACAATGAGCAGTTCTTC. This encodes CASSYTAPHNEQFF.

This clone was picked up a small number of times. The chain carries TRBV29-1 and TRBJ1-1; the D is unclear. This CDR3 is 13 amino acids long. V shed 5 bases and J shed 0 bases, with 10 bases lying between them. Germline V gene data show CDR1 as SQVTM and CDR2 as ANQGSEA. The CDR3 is CSVTRSMNTEAFF. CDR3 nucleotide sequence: TGCAGCGTTACGCGGAGCATGAACACTGAAGCTTTCTTT.

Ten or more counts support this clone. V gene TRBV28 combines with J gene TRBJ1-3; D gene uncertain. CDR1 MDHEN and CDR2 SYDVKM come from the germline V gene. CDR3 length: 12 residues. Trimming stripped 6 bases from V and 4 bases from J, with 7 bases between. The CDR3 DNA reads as TGTGCCAGCAGCGAAGGGGGAAACACCATATATTTT. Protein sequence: CASSEGGNTIYF.

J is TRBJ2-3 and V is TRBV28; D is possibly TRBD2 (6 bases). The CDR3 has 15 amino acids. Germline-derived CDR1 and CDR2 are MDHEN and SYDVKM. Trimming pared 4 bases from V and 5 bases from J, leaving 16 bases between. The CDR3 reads CASSSEREKVDTQYF. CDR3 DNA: TGTGCCAGCAGTTCGGAACGGGAGAAGGTAGATACGCAGTATTTT.

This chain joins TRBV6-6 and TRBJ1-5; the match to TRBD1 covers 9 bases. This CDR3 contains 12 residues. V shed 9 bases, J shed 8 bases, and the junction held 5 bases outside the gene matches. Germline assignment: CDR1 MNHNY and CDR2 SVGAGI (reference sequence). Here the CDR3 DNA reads TGTGCCAGTAACAGGGGGCCCGAGCCCCAGCATTTT. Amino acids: CASNRGPEPQHF.

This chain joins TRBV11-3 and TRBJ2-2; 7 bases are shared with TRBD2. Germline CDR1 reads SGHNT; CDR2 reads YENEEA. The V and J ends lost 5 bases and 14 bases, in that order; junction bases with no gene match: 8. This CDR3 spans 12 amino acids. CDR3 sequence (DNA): TGTGCCAGCAGCCTCCTGAGCGGGGCTCTGTTTTTT. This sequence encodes CASSLLSGALFF. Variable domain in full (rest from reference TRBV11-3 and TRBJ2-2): EAGVVQSPRYKIIEKKQPVAFWCNPISGHNTLYWYLQNLGQGPELLIRYENEEAVDDSQLPKDRFSAERLKGVDSTLKIQPAELGDSAVYLCASSLLSGALFFGEGSRLTVL.

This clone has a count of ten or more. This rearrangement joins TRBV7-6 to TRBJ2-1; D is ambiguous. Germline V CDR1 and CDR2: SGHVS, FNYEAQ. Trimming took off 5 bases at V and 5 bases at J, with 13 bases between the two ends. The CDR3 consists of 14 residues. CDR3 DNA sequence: TGTGCCAGCAGCCAACTGACGGTGGACAATGAGCAGTTCTTC. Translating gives CASSQLTVDNEQFF.

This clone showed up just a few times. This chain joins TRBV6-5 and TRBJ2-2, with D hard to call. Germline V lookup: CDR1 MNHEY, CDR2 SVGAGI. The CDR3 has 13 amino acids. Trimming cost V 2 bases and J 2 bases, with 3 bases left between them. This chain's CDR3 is CASSYDNTGELFF. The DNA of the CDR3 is TGTGCCAGCAGTTACGACAACACCGGGGAGCTGTTTTTT.

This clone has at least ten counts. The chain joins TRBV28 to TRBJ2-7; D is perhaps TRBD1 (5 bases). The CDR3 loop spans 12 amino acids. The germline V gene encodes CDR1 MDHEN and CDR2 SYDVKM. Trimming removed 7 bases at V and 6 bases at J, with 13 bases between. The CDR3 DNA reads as TGTGCCAGCAAAACCAACAGGATCGAGCAGTACTTC. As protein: CASKTNRIEQYF. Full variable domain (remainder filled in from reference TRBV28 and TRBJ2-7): DVKVTQSSRYLVKRTGEKVFLECVQDMDHENMFWYRQDPGLGLRLIYFSYDVKMKEKGDIPEGYSVSREKKERFSLILESASTNQTSMYLCASKTNRIEQYFGPGTRLTVT.

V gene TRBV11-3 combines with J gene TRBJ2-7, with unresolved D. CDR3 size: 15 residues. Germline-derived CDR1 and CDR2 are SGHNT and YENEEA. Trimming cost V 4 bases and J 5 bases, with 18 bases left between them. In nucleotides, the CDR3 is TGTGCCAGCAGCTCCCCTTTGGCGGAAGTAAACGAGCAGTACTTC. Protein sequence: CASSSPLAEVNEQYF.

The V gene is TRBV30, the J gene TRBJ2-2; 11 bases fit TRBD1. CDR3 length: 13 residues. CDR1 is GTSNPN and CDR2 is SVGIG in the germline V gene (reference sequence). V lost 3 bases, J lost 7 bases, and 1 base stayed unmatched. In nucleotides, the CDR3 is TGTGCCTGGAGGGGGACAGGGGGCGGGGAGCTGTTTTTT. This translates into CAWRGTGGGELFF.

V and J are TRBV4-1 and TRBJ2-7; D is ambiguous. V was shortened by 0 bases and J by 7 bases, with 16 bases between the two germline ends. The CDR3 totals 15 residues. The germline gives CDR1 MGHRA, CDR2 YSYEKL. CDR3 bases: TGCGCCAGCAGCCAAGAGACGAGGCTTGGTTTTGAGCAGTACTTC. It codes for CASSQETRLGFEQYF.

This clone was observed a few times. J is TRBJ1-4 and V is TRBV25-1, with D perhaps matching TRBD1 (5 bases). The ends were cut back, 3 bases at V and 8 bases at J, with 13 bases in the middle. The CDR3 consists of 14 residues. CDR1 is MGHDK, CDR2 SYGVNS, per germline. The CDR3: CASSDPGVAEKLFF. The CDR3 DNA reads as TGTGCCAGCAGTGATCCGGGGGTGGCGGAAAAACTGTTTTTT.

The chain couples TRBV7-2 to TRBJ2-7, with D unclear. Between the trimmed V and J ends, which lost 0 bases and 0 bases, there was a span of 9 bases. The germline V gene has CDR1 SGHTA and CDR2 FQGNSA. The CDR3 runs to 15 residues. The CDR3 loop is CASSLAWQSSYEQYF. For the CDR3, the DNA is TGTGCCAGCAGCTTAGCGTGGCAGTCCTCCTACGAGCAGTACTTC.

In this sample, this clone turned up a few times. CDR3 residues: CASSQDVASGSNEQYF. The CDR3 nucleotides are TGCGCCAGCAGCCAAGATGTGGCTAGCGGGAGCAACGAGCAGTACTTC. The chain is built from TRBV4-1 and TRBJ2-7, with 10 bases that match TRBD2. Trimming removed 0 bases from V and 5 bases from J; junction bases left unmatched: 7. The CDR3 is 16 residues long. The germline gives CDR1 MGHRA, CDR2 YSYEKL.

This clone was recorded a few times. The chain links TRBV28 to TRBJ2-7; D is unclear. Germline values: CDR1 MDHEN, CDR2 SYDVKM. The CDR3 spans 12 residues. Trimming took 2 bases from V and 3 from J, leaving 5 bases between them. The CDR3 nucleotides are TGTGCCAGCAGTTTAGATCGCTACGAGCAGTACTTC. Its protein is CASSLDRYEQYF.

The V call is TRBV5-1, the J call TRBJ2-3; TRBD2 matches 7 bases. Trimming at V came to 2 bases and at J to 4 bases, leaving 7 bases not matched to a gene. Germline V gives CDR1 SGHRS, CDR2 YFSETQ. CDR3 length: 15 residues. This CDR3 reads CASSFGGSNADTQYF. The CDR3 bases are TGCGCCAGCAGCTTCGGCGGGAGTAATGCAGATACGCAGTATTTT.

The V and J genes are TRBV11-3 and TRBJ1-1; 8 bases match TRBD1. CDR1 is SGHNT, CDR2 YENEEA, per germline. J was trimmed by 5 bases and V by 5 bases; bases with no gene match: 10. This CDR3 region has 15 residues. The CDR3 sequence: CASSRSAGGETEAFF. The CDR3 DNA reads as TGTGCCAGCAGCCGATCGGCAGGGGGCGAGACTGAAGCTTTCTTT.

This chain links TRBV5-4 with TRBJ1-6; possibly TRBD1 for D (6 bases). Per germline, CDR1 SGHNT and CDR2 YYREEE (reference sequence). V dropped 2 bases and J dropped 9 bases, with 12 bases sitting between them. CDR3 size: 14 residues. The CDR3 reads CASSFPQGGSPLHF. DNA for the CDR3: TGTGCCAGCAGCTTTCCCCAAGGGGGTTCACCCCTCCACTTT.